What follows are 29 T cell receptor beta chains derived from one specimen sequenced in a study of T cell responses to AZD1222 COVID-19 vaccine. The data were produced by immunoSEQ multiplex PCR, yet TCRdb's version contains in-frame clones alone and is incomplete. The sample yields around 200,000 clones, 90% to 95% seen once. The sequenced sample was peripheral blood, obtained 28 days after the second AZD1222 dose. Every receptor here comes from an adult who received the AZD1222 COVID-19 vaccine.

The chain has TRBV3-1 (or the pseudogene TRBV3-2) and TRBJ1-5, with 9 bases aligning to TRBD1. The V segment lost 3 bases and the J segment 5 bases; nucleotides outside the gene matches: 5. Germline loops: CDR1 LGHDT, CDR2 YNNKEL (reference sequence). CDR3 length equals 15 residues. The CDR3 nucleotides are TGTGCCAGCAGCCACGGACAGGGGAAATATCAGCCCCAGCATTTT. Translation: CASSHGQGKYQPQHF.

The rearrangement links TRBV3-1 (or the pseudogene TRBV3-2) to TRBJ1-2; D call uncertain. Germline V lookup: CDR1 LGHDT, CDR2 YNNKEL (reference sequence). The CDR3 totals 17 residues. Trimming cost V 0 bases and J 7 bases, with 21 bases left between them. CDR3 coding DNA: TGTGCCAGCAGCCAAGAGGTTCTGGACGGACCTTATGGTGGCTACACCTTC. Translating it yields CASSQEVLDGPYGGYTF.

CDR3 in DNA: TGTGCCAGCAGCCTAGACAGGGGTTTAGGAGAAAAACTGTTTTTT. It translates to CASSLDRGLGEKLFF. The V gene is TRBV4-2, the J gene TRBJ1-4; the match to TRBD1 covers 8 bases. Trimming cost V 4 bases and J 8 bases; bases outside gene matches: 9. There are 15 residues in the CDR3. The germline V gene encodes CDR1 LGHNA and CDR2 YNFKEQ.

The chain recombines TRBV28 with TRBJ2-7; 10 bases fit TRBD1. The CDR3 runs to 18 residues. The V gene's germline CDR1 is MDHEN and CDR2 SYDVKM. J lost 6 bases, V lost 5 bases, and 19 bases had no gene match. The CDR3 region is CASSVLGSGQGRGGEQYF. In DNA, the CDR3 is TGTGCCAGCAGTGTCTTGGGATCGGGACAGGGGCGCGGGGGCGAGCAGTACTTC.

A word on this clone: This sample includes further DNA sequences coding for the same CDR3. The V and J genes are TRBV2 and TRBJ1-5; D is perhaps TRBD1 (5 bases). CDR1 and CDR2 from the germline V gene are SNHLY and FYNNEI. Trimming removed 3 bases at V and 3 bases at J, with 15 bases between. The CDR3 contains 16 residues. CDR3 protein: CASSDGVGPLNQPQHF. The CDR3 region has the DNA TGTGCCAGCAGTGATGGGGTGGGACCCCTCAATCAGCCCCAGCATTTT.

This chain joins TRBV19 and TRBJ1-2, with a weak D call TRBD1 (6 bases). Germline V CDR1 and CDR2: LNHDA, SQIVND (reference sequence). The CDR3 runs 12 residues. V was pared by 10 bases and J by 7 bases, with 16 bases between. The CDR3 loop is CAIQAGARGYTF. The CDR3 bases are TGTGCCATTCAGGCGGGGGCTCGTGGCTACACCTTC. Filled out from reference TRBV19 and TRBJ1-2, the complete variable domain reads DGGITQSPKYLFRKEGQNVTLSCEQNLNHDAMYWYRQDPGQGLRLIYYSQIVNDFQKGDIAEGYSVSREKKESFPLTVTSAQKNPTAFYLCAIQAGARGYTFGSGTRLTVV.

The V gene is TRBV5-1, the J gene TRBJ1-6, with D maybe TRBD1 (5 bases). Trimming pared 0 bases from V and 7 bases from J, leaving 11 bases between. Looked up from germline, CDR1 is SGHRS and CDR2 is YFSETQ. This CDR3 comprises 15 residues. CDR3 residues: CASSLGDGMNSPLHF. DNA of the CDR3: TGCGCCAGCAGCTTGGGGGACGGTATGAATTCACCCCTCCACTTT.

The chain recombines TRBV29-1 with TRBJ2-2; D might be TRBD1 (6 bases). Germline V CDR1 and CDR2: SQVTM, ANQGSEA. This CDR3 is built from 14 residues. Between the trimmed V and J ends, which lost 6 bases and 0 bases, there was a span of 11 bases. CDR3 bases: TGCAGCGTACACGGGACAACGAACACCGGGGAGCTGTTTTTT. Residues: CSVHGTTNTGELFF.

The chain employs TRBV4-1 and TRBJ1-1; D is unresolved. The CDR3 runs to 13 residues. Germline V gives CDR1 MGHRA, CDR2 YSYEKL. Trimming removed 1 base at V and 12 bases at J, with 15 bases between. The CDR3 here is CASSQVGLGKTFF. Here the CDR3 DNA reads TGCGCCAGCAGCCAAGTTGGGTTGGGGAAGACTTTCTTT.

The rearrangement joins TRBV7-9 to TRBJ2-1; 7 nucleotides agree with TRBD2. This CDR3 has 16 residues. Germline CDR1 is SEHNR and CDR2 is FQNEAQ (reference sequence). V was clipped by 1 base and J by 15 bases; unmatched bases: 18. For the CDR3, the DNA is TGTGCCAGCAGCTTAGGGGACTACGGTTCCAGTCAGTTCTGGTTCTTC. This gives the protein CASSLGDYGSSQFWFF.

This chain joins TRBV7-2 and TRBJ1-5, with D tentatively TRBD1 (6 bases). This CDR3 region has 15 residues. With 0 bases removed from V and 4 bases from J, the gap between germline ends came to 10 bases. Germline CDR1 reads SGHTA; CDR2 reads FQGNSA. The CDR3: CASSLAPTGNQPQHF. As DNA, the CDR3 is TGTGCCAGCAGCTTAGCGCCCACAGGGAATCAGCCCCAGCATTTT.

The chain uses TRBV3-1 (or the pseudogene TRBV3-2) and TRBJ2-5; possible D gene TRBD2, 6 bases. Germline CDR1 and CDR2: LGHDT and YNNKEL (reference sequence). The CDR3 length is 16 residues. V gave up 1 base and J gave up 0 bases, with 12 bases separating them. The CDR3 region has the DNA TGTGCCAGCAGCCAAGGGGACTTCCCGTACCAAGAGACCCAGTACTTC. The encoded protein is CASSQGDFPYQETQYF.

The chain joins TRBV19 to TRBJ1-5, with D unclear. This CDR3 has 15 amino acids. Trimming took 3 bases from V and 4 from J, leaving 13 bases between them. Germline V lookup: CDR1 LNHDA, CDR2 SQIVND (reference sequence). CDR3 region: CASSIFSKVNQPQHF. The CDR3 nucleotides are TGTGCCAGTAGTATTTTCAGTAAGGTAAATCAGCCCCAGCATTTT.

The chain uses TRBV5-8 and TRBJ1-5; the D gene is possibly TRBD1 (6 bases). Germline CDR1 SGHTS, CDR2 YDEGEE. Trimming stripped 6 bases from V and 6 bases from J, with 19 bases between. CDR3 size: 15 residues. The CDR3 region has the DNA TGTGCCAGCACCCGAGGGGGGGCGCGAGTTCAGCCCCAGCATTTT. It codes for CASTRGGARVQPQHF. The variable domain in full, with the rest retrieved from reference TRBV5-8 and TRBJ1-5, is EAGVTQSPTHLIKTRGQQATLRCSPISGHTSVYWYQQALGLGLQFLLWYDEGEERNRGNFPPRFSGRQFPNYSSELNVNALELEDSALYLCASTRGGARVQPQHFGDGTRLSIL.

The chain links TRBV4-3 to TRBJ1-5, with D hard to call. Germline V CDR1 and CDR2: LGHNA, YSLEER. Trimming removed 0 bases from V and 3 bases from J, with 9 bases in between. This CDR3 comprises 15 residues. The CDR3 region has the DNA TGCGCCAGCAGCCAAGAATCGCAGATCAATCAGCCCCAGCATTTT. Protein sequence: CASSQESQINQPQHF.

The chain employs TRBV7-6 and TRBJ2-3, with 9 positions matching TRBD2. The CDR3 consists of 15 residues. From germline, CDR1 is SGHVS and CDR2 FNYEAQ. V lost 3 bases to trimming and J lost 1 base; unmatched junction nucleotides: 2. The CDR3 DNA follows: TGTGCCAGCAGCTTGGGCGGGGGGGGCACAGATACGCAGTATTTT. This encodes CASSLGGGGTDTQYF.

The CDR3 sequence: CATSRDSRGVSYNEQFF. As DNA, the CDR3 is TGTGCCACCAGCAGAGATTCCAGGGGGGTCTCCTACAATGAGCAGTTCTTC. J is TRBJ2-1 and V is TRBV15, with D perhaps matching TRBD1 (7 bases). V was trimmed by 0 bases and J by 0 bases, leaving 12 bases between them. Looked up from germline, CDR1 is LNHNV and CDR2 is YYDKDF (reference sequence). The CDR3 is made up of 17 amino acids. The whole variable domain, filled in from reference TRBV15 and TRBJ2-1, reads DAMVIQNPRYQVTQFGKPVTLSCSQTLNHNVMYWYQQKSSQAPKLLFHYYDKDFNNEADTPDNFQSRRPNTSFCFLDIRSPGLGDTAMYLCATSRDSRGVSYNEQFFGPGTRLTVL.

This chain connects TRBV25-1 to TRBJ2-7, with D perhaps matching TRBD1 or TRBD2 (5 bases each). CDR1 is MGHDK and CDR2 is SYGVNS in the germline V gene. The CDR3 covers 13 residues. The V and J ends lost 6 bases and 1 base respectively, with 10 bases between them. The CDR3 sequence is CASRGDVSYEQYF. CDR3 DNA sequence: TGTGCCAGCAGGGGGGACGTGTCCTACGAGCAGTACTTC.

The chain recombines TRBV14 with TRBJ2-2; the match to TRBD1 covers 10 bases. The germline CDR1 and CDR2 sequences are SGHDN and FVKESK. CDR3 length: 16 amino acids. V was pared by 4 bases and J by 6 bases, with 8 bases of the junction left unmatched. The CDR3 bases are TGTGCCAGCAGCCGCGACAGGGGGCGGGTCCCCGGGGAGCTGTTTTTT. Translation: CASSRDRGRVPGELFF.

The chain couples TRBV11-3 to TRBJ1-1; TRBD1 aligns across 7 bases. Germline CDR1 and CDR2: SGHNT and YENEEA. J was trimmed by 4 bases and V by 0 bases; bases with no gene match: 2. The CDR3 has 14 amino acids. The CDR3 region has the DNA TGTGCCAGCAGCTTAGATGGGACAGCCACTGAAGCTTTCTTT. This sequence encodes CASSLDGTATEAFF.

J is TRBJ2-7 and V is TRBV7-9; 10 bases match TRBD2. The CDR3 length is 16 residues. The germline V gene has CDR1 SEHNR and CDR2 FQNEAQ (reference sequence). V shed 5 bases, J shed 4 bases, and the junction held 11 bases outside the gene matches. Here the CDR3 DNA reads TGTGCCAGCAGCCTTACTGGGACTAGCGTTGGGTACGAGCAGTACTTC. It specifies CASSLTGTSVGYEQYF. The full variable domain, with the rest looked up from reference TRBV7-9 and TRBJ2-7, is DTGVSQNPRHKITKRGQNVTFRCDPISEHNRLYWYRQTLGQGPEFLTYFQNEAQLEKSRLLSDRFSAERPKGSFSTLEIQRTEQGDSAMYLCASSLTGTSVGYEQYFGPGTRLTVT.

The J gene is TRBJ1-5, the V gene TRBV5-6; a possible D gene is TRBD1 (6 bases). Looked up from germline, CDR1 is SGHDT and CDR2 is YYEEEE. This CDR3 is built from 19 residues. V was shortened by 4 bases and J by 0 bases, with 23 bases between the two germline ends. CDR3 in amino acids: CASSTGPRSRGVSNQPQHF. For the CDR3, the DNA is TGTGCCAGCAGCACGGGGCCTCGGTCCAGGGGTGTTAGCAATCAGCCCCAGCATTTT.

This chain connects TRBV19 to TRBJ2-1, with a weak D call TRBD1 (6 bases). Germline V gene lookup returns CDR1 LNHDA and CDR2 SQIVND (reference sequence). The CDR3 covers 13 residues. Trimming took off 3 bases at V and 4 bases at J, with 7 bases between the two ends. CDR3 sequence (DNA): TGTGCCAGTAGTATGGGGGCTTACAATGAGCAGTTCTTC. It specifies CASSMGAYNEQFF.

V is TRBV28 and J is TRBJ1-1; 7 nucleotides align to TRBD1. In germline, CDR1 is MDHEN, CDR2 SYDVKM. This CDR3 comprises 15 residues. Trimming at V came to 5 bases and at J to 1 base, leaving 7 bases not matched to a gene. CDR3 sequence reads: CASSPVGQTNTEAFF. The CDR3 nucleotides read TGTGCCAGCAGTCCAGTGGGACAGACGAACACTGAAGCTTTCTTT.

Only one count was recorded for this clone. The chain links TRBV5-1 to TRBJ2-1; 10 positions agree with TRBD1. Germline V gives CDR1 SGHRS, CDR2 YFSETQ. V lost 4 bases, J lost 7 bases, and 8 bases stayed unmatched. CDR3 length: 15 residues. The CDR3 loop reads CASSGTGESRNEQFF. CDR3 nucleotides: TGCGCCAGCAGCGGGACAGGGGAGAGTCGGAATGAGCAGTTCTTC.

This clone was seen only once. CDR3 nucleotide sequence: TGTGCCAGCAGTATCCACAGGGACGGTACGCAGTATTTT. It translates to CASSIHRDGTQYF. The V gene is TRBV27, the J gene TRBJ2-3; weak D call: TRBD1 (6 bases). The CDR3 covers 13 residues. Germline V gene data show CDR1 as MNHEY and CDR2 as SMNVEV (reference sequence). Trimming stripped 5 bases from V and 8 bases from J, with 14 bases between.

The V gene is TRBV19, the J gene TRBJ1-1; no clear D. V lost 3 bases and J 0 bases, leaving 14 bases between the germline ends. The CDR3 runs to 16 residues. The germline gives CDR1 LNHDA, CDR2 SQIVND (reference sequence). The CDR3 DNA is TGTGCCAGTAGTATTGCCCGGGGTGGGGTGAACACTGAAGCTTTCTTT. Translating it yields CASSIARGGVNTEAFF. Full variable domain (remainder filled in from reference TRBV19 and TRBJ1-1): DGGITQSPKYLFRKEGQNVTLSCEQNLNHDAMYWYRQDPGQGLRLIYYSQIVNDFQKGDIAEGYSVSREKKESFPLTVTSAQKNPTAFYLCASSIARGGVNTEAFFGQGTRLTVV.

The V and J genes are TRBV28 and TRBJ2-3; perhaps TRBD2 as D (5 bases). Germline V gene sequence: CDR1 MDHEN, CDR2 SYDVKM. This CDR3 spans 16 amino acids. Trimming shortened V by 6 bases and J by 4 bases, and 20 bases separated the two germline ends. The CDR3 reads CASSSAGRGFADTQYF. The CDR3 DNA follows: TGTGCCAGCAGCTCTGCGGGCAGAGGGTTCGCAGATACGCAGTATTTT.

V usage is TRBV28 and J usage is TRBJ1-1; 7 nucleotides match TRBD1. CDR3 size: 15 residues. Per germline, CDR1 MDHEN and CDR2 SYDVKM. Germline trimming cut 2 bases from V and 6 bases from J; bases unmatched to any gene: 9. CDR3 protein: CASSLRTGWGAEAFF. The CDR3 region has the DNA TGTGCCAGCAGTTTAAGGACAGGCTGGGGCGCTGAAGCTTTCTTT.